Listed below are T cell receptor beta chains from one sample, sequenced in a study of regulatory T cells in long-lasting Graves disease. TCRdb reanalysed the multiplex PCR reads using MiXCR and keeps one entry per CDR3 protein. The sample lists a few hundred thousand distinct CDR3 sequences, 23% occurring once. The source material was peripheral blood mononuclear cells (PBMCs), sampled when the disease was refractory, from a patient treated with antithyroid drugs. The source is a female donor with Graves disease. The CDR3 runs from the conserved cysteine through the conserved F or W. Each record gives: J gene, V gene, clone size, D gene, CDR3 DNA, CDR3 protein. D genes are given only for firm matches. A clone size is listed for some rows: how often the clone was seen (once, few, many), or a class if it is expanded.

TRBJ2-7 TRBV6-5 - TRBD1 TGTGCCAGCAGTTATGGGGACAGGGGGGGTATTATCGAGCAGTACTTC CASSYGDRGGIIEQYF
TRBJ1-4 TRBV28 many - TGTGCCAGCAGTTCCCACGGGGGTGGAGCTAATGAAAAACTGTTTTTT CASSSHGGGANEKLFF
TRBJ2-7 TRBV2 many TRBD2 TGTGCCAGCAGTTCGGGACTAGCGAGGACCTACGAGCAGTACTTC CASSSGLARTYEQYF
TRBJ2-7 TRBV7-2 many - TGTGCCAGCAGTCTCCCCCCGGATCCCGTGTCTCGCGAGCAGTACTTC CASSLPPDPVSREQYF
TRBJ2-7 TRBV2 few - TGTGCCAGCACCTGGGACCGGCTCTACGAGCAGTACTTC CASTWDRLYEQYF
TRBJ2-5 TRBV7-2 many - TGTGCCAGCAGCTTAGAACTCGCGGGAAGGTTGAGGGAGACCCAGTACTTC CASSLELAGRLRETQYF
TRBJ2-7 TRBV6-1 few - TGTGCCACCAAAGACCAGGGGGGCGGACCCTACGAGCAGTACTTC CATKDQGGGPYEQYF
TRBJ1-6 TRBV28 few TRBD1 TGTGCCAGTAGGCGGCCAGGGGGGTATTCACCCCTCCACTTT CASRRPGGYSPLHF
TRBJ2-7 TRBV30 - TRBD2 TGTGCCTGGAGTGTGGCGGGGGGCTACGAGCAGTACTTC CAWSVAGGYEQYF
TRBJ2-7 TRBV5-4 few - TGTGCCAGCAGCTCCCAAGTCTCCTACGAGCAGTACTTC CASSSQVSYEQYF
TRBJ2-7 TRBV29-1 - TRBD1 TGCAGCGTAGTCGACAGGGCTGAATACGAGCAGTACTTC CSVVDRAEYEQYF
TRBJ2-5 TRBV2 many - TGTGCCAGCGAAATCAAAGAGACCCAGTACTTC CASEIKETQYF
TRBJ1-1 TRBV29-1 - - TGCAGCGTTGAAGGGGGAGCTTTCTTT CSVEGGAFF
TRBJ2-7 TRBV7-9 - - TGTGCCAGCAGCTTTGAGGGTAGCGATTGGCGAGAGCAGTACTTC CASSFEGSDWREQYF
TRBJ1-1 TRBV29-1 - - TGCAGCGCCGAAGCGGATCACACTGAAGCTTTCTTT CSAEADHTEAFF
TRBJ1-2 TRBV28 many TRBD1 TGTGCCAGCAGTCCCGGGACAGTGAACTATGGCTACACCTTC CASSPGTVNYGYTF
TRBJ2-5 TRBV5-1 - - TGCGCCAGCAGCTTGGATGGCCAGGCGGCGACCCAGTACTTC CASSLDGQAATQYF
TRBJ1-6 TRBV6-5 many - TGTGCCAGCAGTTACTCGTTCAGGGGAAGTTCGTCCTATAATTCACCCCTCCACTTT CASSYSFRGSSSYNSPLHF
TRBJ2-2 TRBV7-3 - - TGTGCCAGCAGCTTAACTAGTATGGCGAACACCGGGGAGCTGTTTTTT CASSLTSMANTGELFF
TRBJ2-6 TRBV15 - TRBD1 TGTGCCACCAGCAGAGATAGAGGGGGCGGTGGGGCCAACGTCCTGACTTTC CATSRDRGGGGANVLTF
TRBJ1-1 TRBV7-2 few - TGTGCCAGCAGCTTTCCGGGACGAAGGGTCACTGAAGCTTTCTTT CASSFPGRRVTEAFF
TRBJ2-5 TRBV2 few TRBD2 TGTGCCACTGGGGGTCTAGCGGGAGAAACCCAGTACTTC CATGGLAGETQYF
TRBJ2-3 TRBV3-1 - - TGTGCCAGCAGCCAAGAGCCGCAGACAGATACGCAGTATTTT CASSQEPQTDTQYF
TRBJ2-4 TRBV20-1 - - TGCAGTGCTAGAGAGGGGGGAGGGGGCGGGTCCAAAAACATTCAGTACTTC CSAREGGGGGSKNIQYF
TRBJ2-2 TRBV5-6 - - TGTGCCAGCAGCCGGGTTCGGGGGAACACCGGGGAGCTGTTTTTT CASSRVRGNTGELFF
TRBJ1-2 TRBV2 many TRBD1 TGTGCCAGCAGAGCAGGGGACAGCTATGGCTACACCTTC CASRAGDSYGYTF
TRBJ2-7 TRBV6-1 few TRBD1 TGTGCCGCGGGACAGGTAACCTACGAGCAGTACTTC CAAGQVTYEQYF
TRBJ1-6 TRBV11-2 - - TGTGCCAGCAGAGGGGCCTTCAGGGGTCCGGACCGTTCACCCCTCCACTTT CASRGAFRGPDRSPLHF
TRBJ2-2 TRBV20-1 few TRBD2 TGCAGTGCTAGGACTAGCGGGGGCTACGGGGAGCTGTTTTTT CSARTSGGYGELFF
TRBJ2-1 TRBV7-3 - TRBD1 TGTGCCAGCAGCCAGGGACAGGGGGCGGGTGAGCAGTTCTTC CASSQGQGAGEQFF
TRBJ2-7 TRBV7-2 - - TGTGCCAGCAGTTATTACACAAGCTCGGCCCATTACGAGCAGTACTTC CASSYYTSSAHYEQYF
TRBJ1-2 TRBV29-1 - - TGCAGCGTTGAAACAGAGGCCGGTTTTGGCTACACCTTC CSVETEAGFGYTF
TRBJ1-1 TRBV14 few TRBD1 TGTGCCAGCAGCCCATGGGCAGGGGGAAGGAACACTGAAGCTTTCTTT CASSPWAGGRNTEAFF
TRBJ1-1 TRBV12-3/TRBV12-4 many - TGTGCCAGCAGTCAAAACAGGGATGGGGCTGAAGCTTTCTTT CASSQNRDGAEAFF
TRBJ2-5 TRBV7-9 few - TGTGCCAGCAGCTTAGGGTCCATTTACCAAGAGACCCAGTACTTC CASSLGSIYQETQYF
TRBJ2-7 TRBV10-3 few TRBD2 TGTGCCAACGGGAGAAGCGGGGCCTACGAGCAGTACTTC CANGRSGAYEQYF